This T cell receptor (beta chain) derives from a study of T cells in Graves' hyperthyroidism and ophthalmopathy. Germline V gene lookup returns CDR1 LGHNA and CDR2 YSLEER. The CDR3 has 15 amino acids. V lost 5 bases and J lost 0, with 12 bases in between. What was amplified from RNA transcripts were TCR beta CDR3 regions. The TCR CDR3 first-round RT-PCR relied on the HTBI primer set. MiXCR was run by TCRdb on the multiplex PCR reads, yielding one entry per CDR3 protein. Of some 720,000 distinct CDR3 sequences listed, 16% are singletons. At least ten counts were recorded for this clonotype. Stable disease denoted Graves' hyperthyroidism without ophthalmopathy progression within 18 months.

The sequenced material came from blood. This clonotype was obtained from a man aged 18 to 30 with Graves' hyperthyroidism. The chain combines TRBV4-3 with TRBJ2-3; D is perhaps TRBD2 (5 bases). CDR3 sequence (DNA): TGCGCCAGCAGCTTACAAGCGGAGAGCACAGATACGCAGTATTTT. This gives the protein CASSLQAESTDTQYF.